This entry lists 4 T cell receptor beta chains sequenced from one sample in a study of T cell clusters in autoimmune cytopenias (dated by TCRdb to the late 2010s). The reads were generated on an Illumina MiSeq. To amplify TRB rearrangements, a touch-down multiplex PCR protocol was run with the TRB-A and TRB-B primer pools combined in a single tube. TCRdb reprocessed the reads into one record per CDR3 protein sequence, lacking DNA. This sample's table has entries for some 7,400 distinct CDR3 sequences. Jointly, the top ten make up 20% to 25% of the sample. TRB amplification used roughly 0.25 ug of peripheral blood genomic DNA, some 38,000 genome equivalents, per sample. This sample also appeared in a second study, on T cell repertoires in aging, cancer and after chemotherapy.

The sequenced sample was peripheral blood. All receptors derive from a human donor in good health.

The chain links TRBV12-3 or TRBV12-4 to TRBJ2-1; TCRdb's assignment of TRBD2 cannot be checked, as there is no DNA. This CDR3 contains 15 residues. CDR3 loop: CASAALAGLRNEQFF.

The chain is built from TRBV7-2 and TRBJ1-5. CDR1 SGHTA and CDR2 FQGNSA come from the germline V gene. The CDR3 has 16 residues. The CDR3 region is CASSLAGRNSNQPQHF.

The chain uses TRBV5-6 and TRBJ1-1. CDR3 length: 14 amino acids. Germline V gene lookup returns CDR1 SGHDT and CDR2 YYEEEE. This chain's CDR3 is CASSLGQSNTEAFF. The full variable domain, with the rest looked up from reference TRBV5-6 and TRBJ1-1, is DAGVTQSPTHLIKTRGQQVTLRCSPKSGHDTVSWYQQALGQGPQFIFQYYEEEERQRGNFPDRFSGHQFPNYSSELNVNALLLGDSALYLCASSLGQSNTEAFFGQGTRLTVV.

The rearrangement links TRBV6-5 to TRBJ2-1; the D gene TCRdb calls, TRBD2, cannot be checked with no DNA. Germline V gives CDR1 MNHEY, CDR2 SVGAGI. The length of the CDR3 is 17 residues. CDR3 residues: CASSSSKTSGLYNEQFF.